This T cell receptor beta chain was observed in a study of cytomegalovirus exposure and HLA in healthy donors. The ends were cut back, 3 bases at V and 4 bases at J, with 11 bases in the middle. There are 14 residues in the CDR3. Germline loops: CDR1 MGHDK, CDR2 SYGVNS. Both 60 Vbeta primers and 13 Jbeta primers went into the PCR. Data came from immunoSEQ multiplex PCR; TCRdb stores just in-frame clones and leaves some out. The table shows some 110,000 clones, with roughly 77% occurring only once. The sequenced sample was PBMCs. The chain joins TRBV25-1 to TRBJ2-3; perhaps TRBD1 as D (6 bases). This receptor was taken from a man aged 40-50 years in good health and CMV-seronegative. CDR3 in amino acids: CASSDTGRSDTQYF. The CDR3 DNA follows: TGTGCCAGCAGTGATACAGGGAGATCAGATACGCAGTATTTT.